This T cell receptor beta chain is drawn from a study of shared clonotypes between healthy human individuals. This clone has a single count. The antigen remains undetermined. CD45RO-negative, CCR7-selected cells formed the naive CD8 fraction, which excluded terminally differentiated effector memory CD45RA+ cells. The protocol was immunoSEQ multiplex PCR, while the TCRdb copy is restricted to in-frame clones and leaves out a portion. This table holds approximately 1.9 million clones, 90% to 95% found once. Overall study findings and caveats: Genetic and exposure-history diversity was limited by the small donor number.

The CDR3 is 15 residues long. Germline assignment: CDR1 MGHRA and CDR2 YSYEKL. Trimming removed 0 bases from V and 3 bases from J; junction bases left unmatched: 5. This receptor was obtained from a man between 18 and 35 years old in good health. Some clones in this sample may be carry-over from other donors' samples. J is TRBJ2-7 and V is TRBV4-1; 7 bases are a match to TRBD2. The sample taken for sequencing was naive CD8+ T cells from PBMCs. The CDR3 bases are TGCGCCAGCAGCCAAGAACGACTAGCTTACTACGAGCAGTACTTC. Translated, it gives CASSQERLAYYEQYF.